The sequence of this T cell receptor beta chain was determined in a study of blood T cell repertoires in COVID-19. Study at large: Spain, Italy and the United States supplied samples that represented acute and convalescent COVID-19.

V lost 5 bases and J lost 0, with 14 bases in between. There are 15 residues in the CDR3. Germline lookup yields CDR1 MNHEY and CDR2 SVGAGI. Some clones are missing from TCRdb's copy, which holds only in-frame ones; the method was immunoSEQ multiplex PCR. The data show 55,000 to 75,000 clones, around nine tenths seen once. The table lists this clone with a count of one. Input material: peripheral blood. The rearrangement joins TRBV6-5 to TRBJ2-7; D might be TRBD2 (5 bases). This receptor was obtained from a human donor in a cohort sampled during active COVID-19. In DNA, the CDR3 is TGTGCCAGCAGTCTCACCGGGGTCGGCTCCTACGAGCAGTACTTC. Translating gives CASSLTGVGSYEQYF.